This T cell receptor beta chain derives from a study of blood T cell repertoires in COVID-19. This clone has only one observation. In the authors' methods: Researchers report that nucleated cell counts were estimated from reference gene primer amplification. The data were produced by immunoSEQ multiplex PCR, yet TCRdb's version contains in-frame clones alone and is incomplete. V and J calls and clone size are as listed in that table; D and trimming were resolved from the DNA. The top ten clones hold approximately 4.3% of a sample with 70,000 to 100,000 clones, around 87% of them seen once. This sequence originates from a woman at least 80 years old with active or convalescent COVID-19. The sample consisted of peripheral blood.

The CDR3 sequence: CASSEVTGASADTQYF. In nucleotides, the CDR3 is TGTGCCAGCAGTGAAGTAACAGGGGCGAGTGCAGATACGCAGTATTTT. The chain is built from TRBV6-1 and TRBJ2-3; 7 bases are a match to TRBD1. V dropped 1 base and J dropped 4; count of bases not matched to a gene: 8. The V gene's germline CDR1 is MNHNS and CDR2 SASEGT. The CDR3 is made up of 16 amino acids.